Below, 27 T cell receptor beta chains from the same sample are listed, as sequenced in a study of blood T cell repertoires in COVID-19 (dated by TCRdb to about 2020). Preparation of the library involved the immunoSEQ multiplex PCR assay. The table comes from immuneACCESS by way of TCRdb, which keeps in-frame sequences with V and J called. Part of the clones is missing from these tables; in studies checked, under half for an unresolved V gene and the rest for unknown reasons. In this sample the table shows roughly 16,000 clones, 75% to 85% of which occur a single time. The leading ten clones occupy under 25% of the sample. Source material: peripheral blood. These receptors were collected from a man at least 80 years old with active COVID-19.

The chain uses TRBV28 and TRBJ1-1; D gene ambiguous. This CDR3 contains 15 residues. Germline V gene lookup returns CDR1 MDHEN and CDR2 SYDVKM. V was trimmed by 3 bases and J by 8 bases, leaving 19 bases between them. This CDR3 reads CASSLRTYNIGEAFF. In DNA form, the CDR3 reads TGTGCCAGCAGTTTGAGGACTTATAATATAGGGGAAGCTTTCTTT. The whole variable domain, filled in from reference TRBV28 and TRBJ1-1, reads DVKVTQSSRYLVKRTGEKVFLECVQDMDHENMFWYRQDPGLGLRLIYFSYDVKMKEKGDIPEGYSVSREKKERFSLILESASTNQTSMYLCASSLRTYNIGEAFFGQGTRLTVV.

As DNA, the CDR3 is TGTGCCTGGAGTCGACAGGAGAACACTGAAGCTTTCTTT. As protein: CAWSRQENTEAFF. This chain joins TRBV30 and TRBJ1-1; D is perhaps TRBD1 (6 bases). Germline CDR1 reads GTSNPN; CDR2 reads SVGIG (reference sequence). Trimming cost V 2 bases and J 1 base, with 8 bases left between them. The CDR3 covers 13 residues.

This clone was counted only a few times. The chain joins TRBV29-1 to TRBJ2-2, with TRBD2 as a possible D gene (5 bases). This CDR3 has 14 residues. The ends were cut back, 4 bases at V and 0 bases at J, with 9 bases in the middle. Germline V lookup: CDR1 SQVTM, CDR2 ANQGSEA. The CDR3 spells CSVVSAANTGELFF. The CDR3 DNA is TGCAGCGTTGTCTCAGCGGCGAACACCGGGGAGCTGTTTTTT.

The chain combines TRBV3-1 (or the pseudogene TRBV3-2) with TRBJ2-1; D possibly corresponds to TRBD1 (5 bases). The CDR3 is 14 amino acids. V was trimmed by 4 bases and J by 0 bases, leaving 7 bases between them. The germline V gene encodes CDR1 LGHDT and CDR2 YNNKEL (reference sequence). CDR3 DNA: TGTGCCAGCAGCCCAGGGTTCTCCTACAATGAGCAGTTCTTC. This gives the protein CASSPGFSYNEQFF.

The rearrangement joins TRBV19 to TRBJ2-3; TRBD2 matches 9 bases. Per germline, CDR1 LNHDA and CDR2 SQIVND (reference sequence). The J segment lost 4 bases and the V segment lost 6 bases, leaving 2 bases of the junction unmatched. There are 13 residues in the CDR3. The CDR3 nucleotides read TGTGCCAGTAGGGTAGCGGGAGCAGATACGCAGTATTTT. The encoded protein is CASRVAGADTQYF.

J is TRBJ1-1 and V is TRBV10-3; no clear D. The CDR3 is made up of 14 amino acids. The germline V and J ends were trimmed by 3 bases and 2 bases, with 10 bases remaining between them. Germline V gene data show CDR1 as ENHRY and CDR2 as SYGVKD. Here the CDR3 DNA reads TGTGCCATCAGTGACTACGGGAGAAACACTGAAGCTTTCTTT. The encoded protein is CAISDYGRNTEAFF.

This clone was counted once. The chain has TRBV11-2 and TRBJ2-6; tentatively, D is TRBD1 (5 bases). This CDR3 is built from 16 residues. Germline values: CDR1 SGHAT, CDR2 FQNNGV. V was trimmed by 1 base and J by 0 bases, leaving 7 bases between them. The DNA for the CDR3 is TGTGCCAGCAGCTTAGGGGGCAGCTCTGGGGCCAACGTCCTGACTTTC. Translating gives CASSLGGSSGANVLTF. The full variable domain, in which reference TRBV11-2 and TRBJ2-6 provide the parts outside the CDR3, is EAGVAQSPRYKIIEKRQSVAFWCNPISGHATLYWYQQILGQGPKLLIQFQNNGVVDDSQLPKDRFSAERLKGVDSTLKIQPAKLEDSAVYLCASSLGGSSGANVLTFGAGSRLTVL.

This rearrangement joins TRBV19 to TRBJ1-1, with TRBD1 matching over 8 bases. With 1 base clipped from V and 1 base from J, the junction kept 5 bases outside the gene matches. The CDR3 length is 16 residues. CDR1 is LNHDA and CDR2 is SQIVND in the germline V gene (reference sequence). CDR3 nucleotides: TGTGCCAGTAGTATAGGGCAGGGGGCGTGGAACACTGAAGCTTTCTTT. Translation gives CASSIGQGAWNTEAFF.

This clone was observed a handful of times. This chain uses TRBV4-3 with TRBJ2-7, with TRBD1 matching over 8 bases. The junction had 6 bases not matched to a gene; V was cut back by 1 base and J by 1 base. This CDR3 comprises 16 residues. The germline CDR1 and CDR2 sequences are LGHNA and YSLEER. The CDR3 region is CASSQGTGHGSYEQYF. CDR3 DNA: TGCGCCAGCAGCCAAGGGACAGGGCACGGGTCCTACGAGCAGTACTTC.

The chain has TRBV27 and TRBJ1-6; 7 bases are a match to TRBD1. J gave up 7 bases and V 5 bases, and 8 bases lay outside the gene matches. This CDR3 comprises 15 residues. Germline V gene data show CDR1 as MNHEY and CDR2 as SMNVEV (reference sequence). CDR3 nucleotide sequence: TGTGCCAGCAGTCCCCCGACAGGGACGAATTCACCCCTCCACTTT. Translated, it gives CASSPPTGTNSPLHF.

The chain joins TRBV30 to TRBJ2-7; D possibly corresponds to TRBD2 (5 bases). The CDR3 is 13 amino acids. Trimming removed 3 bases at V and 7 bases at J, with 16 bases between. Germline CDR1 GTSNPN, CDR2 SVGIG (reference sequence). DNA for the CDR3: TGTGCCTGGAGGTCATCCGGGGTATGGGAGCAGTACTTC. Translation: CAWRSSGVWEQYF.

The V gene is TRBV3-1 (or the pseudogene TRBV3-2), the J gene TRBJ2-1; D may be TRBD1 (5 bases). Germline CDR1 is LGHDT and CDR2 is YNNKEL (reference sequence). Between the trimmed V and J ends, which lost 3 bases and 5 bases, there was a span of 14 bases. The CDR3 is 15 residues long. This CDR3 reads CASSHGAFGNNEQFF. The CDR3 nucleotides are TGTGCCAGCAGCCATGGGGCCTTTGGAAACAATGAGCAGTTCTTC.

This clone was seen once. J is TRBJ2-2 and V is TRBV24-1; 7 bases line up with TRBD1. This CDR3 has 14 amino acids. V dropped 8 bases and J dropped 6; count of bases not matched to a gene: 8. Looked up from germline, CDR1 is KGHDR and CDR2 is SFDVKD. The CDR3, as DNA: TGTGCCACCAAGGGGGCTGGGTACGCCGGGGAGCTGTTTTTT. The encoded protein is CATKGAGYAGELFF.

The chain employs TRBV28 and TRBJ2-7; the match to TRBD1 covers 7 bases. The V segment lost 8 bases and the J segment 2 bases; nucleotides outside the gene matches: 6. CDR1 and CDR2 (germline): MDHEN, SYDVKM. CDR3 size: 13 residues. Here the CDR3 reads CASVRDSPYEQYF. The CDR3 nucleotides are TGTGCCAGCGTGAGGGACAGCCCCTACGAGCAGTACTTC. The full variable domain, rest sourced from reference TRBV28 and TRBJ2-7, is DVKVTQSSRYLVKRTGEKVFLECVQDMDHENMFWYRQDPGLGLRLIYFSYDVKMKEKGDIPEGYSVSREKKERFSLILESASTNQTSMYLCASVRDSPYEQYFGPGTRLTVT.

The chain links TRBV11-2 to TRBJ2-7; 8 positions agree with TRBD2. CDR1 is SGHAT and CDR2 is FQNNGV in the germline V gene. V shed 2 bases and J 4 bases; nucleotides not matched to a gene: 10. CDR3 length: 16 amino acids. This CDR3 is CASSLLLAVANYEQYF. The CDR3 coding sequence is TGTGCCAGCAGCTTACTACTAGCGGTGGCGAATTACGAGCAGTACTTC.

This chain connects TRBV5-6 to TRBJ2-5; D is perhaps TRBD2 (6 bases). The CDR3 is 14 residues long. Germline CDR1 and CDR2: SGHDT and YYEEEE. Trimming took 0 bases from V and 3 from J, leaving 9 bases between them. CDR3 coding DNA: TGTGCCAGCAGCTTGGTTGGGGGGAAAGAGACCCAGTACTTC. It codes for CASSLVGGKETQYF.

In its sample, this clone was seen once. V and J are TRBV6-2 or TRBV6-3 and TRBJ1-3, with TRBD1 matching 9 bases. From germline, CDR1 is MNHEY and CDR2 SVGEGT. With 4 bases clipped from V and 4 bases from J, the junction kept 14 bases outside the gene matches. The CDR3 spans 18 residues. The CDR3 DNA reads TGTGCCAGCAGTTCGCCACTCACCGGGACAGGGTACGGAAACACCATATATTTT. It yields the protein CASSSPLTGTGYGNTIYF.

The J gene is TRBJ2-7, the V gene TRBV19; 9 bases agree with TRBD2. V lost 5 bases and J lost 2; bases outside the gene matches: 7. This CDR3 has 15 residues. CDR1 LNHDA and CDR2 SQIVND come from the germline V gene (reference sequence). The CDR3 sequence is CASSPLGLATYEQYF. Here the CDR3 DNA reads TGTGCCAGTAGTCCGCTAGGACTAGCGACCTACGAGCAGTACTTC.

The rearrangement uses TRBV6-2 or TRBV6-3 and TRBJ1-4; possibly TRBD1 for D (5 bases). CDR3 length: 17 amino acids. V lost 2 bases, J lost 2 bases, and 15 bases lay in between. CDR1 and CDR2 from the germline V gene are MNHEY and SVGEGT. DNA of the CDR3: TGTGCCAGCAGTTACGTCGTGGGACTGGGGACTAATGAAAAACTGTTTTTT. Encoded protein: CASSYVVGLGTNEKLFF.

The rearrangement links TRBV7-9 to TRBJ2-7, with TRBD2 matching 16 bases. CDR3 length: 17 residues. The J segment lost 4 bases and the V segment lost 4 bases, leaving 7 bases of the junction unmatched. Germline values: CDR1 SEHNR, CDR2 FQNEAQ (reference sequence). CDR3 DNA: TGTGCCAGCAGCTCTCCGGGACTAGCGGGAGGGAGATACGAGCAGTACTTC. Its protein is CASSSPGLAGGRYEQYF.

In its sample, this clone was seen a few times. J is TRBJ2-1 and V is TRBV5-4, with 8 bases lining up with TRBD2. This CDR3 has 15 amino acids. V gave up 1 base and J gave up 5 bases; unmatched junction bases: 5. The germline CDR1 and CDR2 sequences are SGHNT and YYREEE (reference sequence). The CDR3 nucleotides are TGTGCCAGCAGCTTGAGTGCACTAGCGGACAATGAGCAGTTCTTC. It translates to CASSLSALADNEQFF. Together with reference TRBV5-4 and TRBJ2-1, the CDR3 gives the full variable domain: ETGVTQSPTHLIKTRGQQVTLRCSSQSGHNTVSWYQQALGQGPQFIFQYYREEENGRGNFPPRFSGLQFPNYSSELNVNALELDDSALYLCASSLSALADNEQFFGPGTRLTVL.

The chain is built from TRBV28 and TRBJ1-3, with D uncertain. The CDR3 runs to 14 residues. The V gene's germline CDR1 is MDHEN and CDR2 SYDVKM. V lost 8 bases, J lost 0 bases, and 11 bases lay in between. The CDR3 nucleotides read TGTGCCAGCCTCGACATCCCCTCTGGAAACACCATATATTTT. It specifies CASLDIPSGNTIYF.

V usage is TRBV7-2 and J usage is TRBJ2-2, with D perhaps TRBD1 (6 bases). CDR1 SGHTA and CDR2 FQGNSA come from the germline V gene. The CDR3 covers 16 residues. V lost 5 bases, J lost 5 bases, and 18 bases lay in between. CDR3 region: CASSPPQGRGTGELFF. DNA for the CDR3: TGTGCCAGCAGCCCCCCACAGGGACGAGGAACCGGGGAGCTGTTTTTT. Combining the CDR3 with reference TRBV7-2 and TRBJ2-2 gives the whole variable domain GAGVSQSPSNKVTEKGKDVELRCDPISGHTALYWYRQSLGQGLEFLIYFQGNSAPDKSGLPSDRFSAERTGGSVSTLTIQRTQQEDSAVYLCASSPPQGRGTGELFFGEGSRLTVL.

This clone was observed a single time. The chain employs TRBV6-6 and TRBJ2-7, with 10 bases identical to TRBD1. Germline V gene data show CDR1 as MNHNY and CDR2 as SVGAGI (reference sequence). The CDR3 has 14 amino acids. Trimming at V came to 6 bases and at J to 3 bases, leaving 5 bases not matched to a gene. The CDR3 sequence: CASRKGQGNYEQYF. The CDR3 nucleotides read TGTGCCAGCAGAAAGGGACAGGGGAACTACGAGCAGTACTTC.

The CDR3 reads CASSKGGGSGELFF. The DNA of the CDR3 is TGCGCCAGCAGCAAAGGGGGGGGCTCCGGGGAGCTGTTTTTT. The chain uses TRBV5-1 and TRBJ2-2; D is possibly TRBD2 (7 bases). CDR3 length equals 14 residues. The V end lost 4 bases, the J end lost 6 bases, and 13 bases lay between the germline ends. Germline V gene lookup returns CDR1 SGHRS and CDR2 YFSETQ.

This clone was found a few times. The chain employs TRBV30 and TRBJ1-2; D is possibly TRBD1 (6 bases). Deletions cut 3 bases from V and 7 bases from J, with 18 bases between. Germline values: CDR1 GTSNPN, CDR2 SVGIG (reference sequence). This CDR3 has 14 amino acids. Here the CDR3 DNA reads TGTGCCTGGAGGGGCCTCCAGGGGATCGGTGGCTACACCTTC. Translation gives CAWRGLQGIGGYTF.

This chain uses TRBV18 with TRBJ1-6, with D perhaps matching TRBD1 (5 bases). Per germline, CDR1 KGHSH and CDR2 LQKENI. Trimming cost V 0 bases and J 6 bases, with 9 bases left between them. The CDR3 consists of 15 residues. CDR3 loop: CASSPPGGGNSPLHF. The CDR3 DNA follows: TGTGCCAGCTCACCACCGGGGGGTGGTAATTCACCCCTCCACTTT.